This TCR beta chain was observed in a study of T cells in localized non-small cell lung cancer. Clones were read by immunoSEQ multiplex PCR, and TCRdb kept only the in-frame ones, dropping some. This repertoire shows around 94,000 clones, approximately 90% found once; its top ten account for more than 14%. Per the germline V gene, CDR1 is MDHEN and CDR2 is SYDVKM. V lost 6 bases, J lost 0 bases, and 3 bases stayed unmatched. This CDR3 is built from 14 residues. Here the sequenced sample was peripheral blood, taken before any cancer treatment. This clonotype was sampled from a man aged 40-75 years with stage I squamous cell lung carcinoma. The chain carries TRBV28 and TRBJ2-7; 9 bases agree with TRBD1. The DNA of the CDR3 is TGTGCCAGCAGGGGGACAGGGCGCTCCTACGAGCAGTACTTC. Amino acid sequence: CASRGTGRSYEQYF.